This T cell receptor (beta chain) was retrieved from a study of blood T cells in healthy people across ages. About the study: Every two T cells gave about one barcoded beta molecule via template switching. General study points: The authors considered diversity estimates from one million T cells to be underestimates.

Combining a sample-barcoded 5' primer with a J-beta primer mix, a second PCR ran for roughly 7 to 12 cycles. Each cDNA was tagged by a template-switch adaptor containing 12 random nucleotides. Every individual sample yielded 2.5 million or more paired-end reads (each containing CDR3). MiXCR was run by TCRdb on the 5' RACE reads, yielding one entry per CDR3 protein. This table holds some 900,000 distinct CDR3 sequences, about 48% found once. Worth noting for this clonotype: Antigen unknown. The junction differs from germline at one of its ends, possibly a read error.

The CDR3 consists of 15 residues. The V gene is TRBV12-3 or TRBV12-4, the J gene TRBJ1-2; possible D gene TRBD1, 6 bases. The sample taken for sequencing was blood. The clonotype originates from a young man in good health. The CDR3 sequence: CASSVAGERVYGYTF. The CDR3 region has the DNA TGTGCCAGCAGTGTAGCAGGGGAGAGGGTCTATGGCTACACCTTC.